The 18 T cell receptor beta chains given below trace back to one sample, sequenced in a study of shared clonotypes between healthy human individuals. Here immunoSEQ multiplex PCR was the method, and the copy in TCRdb shows in-frame clones only, minus some. This sample has a few hundred thousand clones, with around 80% found just once. The sequenced sample was PBMCs. Receptors were obtained from a woman aged 40-49 years in good health. Some clones in this sample may be carry-over from other donors' samples.

The V gene is TRBV11-2, the J gene TRBJ2-7, with a weak D call TRBD2 (5 bases). V was shortened by 1 base and J by 0 bases, with 10 bases between the two germline ends. The germline CDR1 and CDR2 sequences are SGHAT and FQNNGV. This CDR3 contains 15 residues. The CDR3 region has the DNA TGTGCCAGCAGCTTAGCCGCTGGGAGCTCCTACGAGCAGTACTTC. It is translated as CASSLAAGSSYEQYF. The full variable domain, completed using reference TRBV11-2 and TRBJ2-7, is EAGVAQSPRYKIIEKRQSVAFWCNPISGHATLYWYQQILGQGPKLLIQFQNNGVVDDSQLPKDRFSAERLKGVDSTLKIQPAKLEDSAVYLCASSLAAGSSYEQYFGPGTRLTVT.

The chain joins TRBV4-1 to TRBJ2-7; perhaps TRBD1 as D (5 bases). V was clipped by 1 base and J by 7 bases, with 20 bases between them. The CDR3 consists of 16 residues. Germline V gene lookup returns CDR1 MGHRA and CDR2 YSYEKL. CDR3 amino acids: CASSQGQAQVSGEQYF. DNA for the CDR3: TGCGCCAGCAGCCAAGGGCAGGCACAGGTCTCTGGGGAGCAGTACTTC.

Of note for this clone: With a far larger clone one base away, a read error is the likely cause. Other DNA sequences in this sample translate to the same CDR3. V is TRBV6-6 and J is TRBJ1-5; D gene uncertain. V gave up 0 bases and J gave up 4 bases, with 10 bases separating them. Germline V lookup: CDR1 MNHNY, CDR2 SVGAGI (reference sequence). This CDR3 comprises 15 residues. CDR3 sequence: CASSYSSSPNQPQHF. The CDR3 DNA is TGTGCCAGCAGTTACTCGAGCAGCCCAAATCAGCCCCAGCATTTT.

The genes are TRBV5-1 and TRBJ2-2; D possibly corresponds to TRBD2 (7 bases). Germline CDR1 SGHRS, CDR2 YFSETQ. The length of the CDR3 is 14 residues. V was pared by 5 bases and J by 6 bases, with 14 bases between. This chain's CDR3 is CASRAQGRAGELFF. The CDR3 nucleotides read TGCGCCAGCAGAGCGCAGGGGAGGGCCGGGGAGCTGTTTTTT.

This sequence joins TRBV14 and TRBJ2-5; D is unclear. Trimming took 4 bases from V and 0 from J, leaving 6 bases between them. The CDR3 contains 13 residues. Germline values: CDR1 SGHDN, CDR2 FVKESK. The DNA for the CDR3 is TGTGCCAGCAGCCGATCCTACCAAGAGACCCAGTACTTC. This gives the protein CASSRSYQETQYF. The entire variable domain, with the rest obtained from reference TRBV14 and TRBJ2-5, is as follows: EAGVTQFPSHSVIEKGQTVTLRCDPISGHDNLYWYRRVMGKEIKFLLHFVKESKQDESGMPNNRFLAERTGGTYSTLKVQPAELEDSGVYFCASSRSYQETQYFGPGTRLLVL.

The chain combines TRBV6-5 with TRBJ2-7; D possibly corresponds to TRBD2 (5 bases). Germline CDR1 MNHEY, CDR2 SVGAGI. The CDR3 runs to 15 residues. Trimming stripped 6 bases from V and 2 bases from J, with 17 bases between. The chain's CDR3 is CASRKSGGPTYEQYF. The CDR3 nucleotides are TGTGCCAGCAGAAAATCGGGCGGGCCGACCTACGAGCAGTACTTC.

The rearrangement links TRBV5-4 to TRBJ1-2, with 9 bases aligning to TRBD1. With 4 bases clipped from V and 1 base from J, the junction kept 8 bases outside the gene matches. Germline CDR1 reads SGHNT; CDR2 reads YYREEE (reference sequence). CDR3 length: 16 amino acids. CDR3 coding DNA: TGTGCCAGCAGCACCGGGACAGGGTCGGGTAACTATGGCTACACCTTC. It codes for CASSTGTGSGNYGYTF. The full variable domain, rest sourced from reference TRBV5-4 and TRBJ1-2, is ETGVTQSPTHLIKTRGQQVTLRCSSQSGHNTVSWYQQALGQGPQFIFQYYREEENGRGNFPPRFSGLQFPNYSSELNVNALELDDSALYLCASSTGTGSGNYGYTFGSGTRLTVV.

As for this clone: Additional DNA sequences in this sample encode the identical CDR3. The chain joins TRBV11-2 to TRBJ2-3; D uncertain. CDR1 and CDR2 (germline): SGHAT, FQNNGV. The CDR3 sequence is 13 residues long. The V end lost 3 bases, the J end lost 5 bases, and 9 bases lay between the germline ends. The CDR3 spells CASSLAPRDTQYF. Here the CDR3 DNA reads TGTGCCAGCAGCTTGGCCCCCAGAGATACGCAGTATTTT.

The chain joins TRBV9 to TRBJ1-2; D remains unclear. Trimming took 0 bases from V and 6 from J, leaving 12 bases between them. The CDR3 covers 14 residues. Germline CDR1 and CDR2: SGDLS and YYNGEE. CDR3 in DNA: TGTGCCAGCAGCGTAGGTGACATAGGAGATGGCTACACCTTC. Its translation: CASSVGDIGDGYTF.

This rearrangement joins TRBV19 to TRBJ1-2; TRBD1 might be the D (6 bases). The CDR3 extends over 13 amino acids. Trimming took 6 bases from V and 6 from J, leaving 14 bases between them. CDR1 LNHDA and CDR2 SQIVND come from the germline V gene (reference sequence). The CDR3 loop reads CASRLTGRDGYTF. CDR3 in DNA: TGTGCCAGTAGACTGACAGGAAGAGATGGCTACACCTTC.

The CDR3 nucleotides are TGTGCCAGCAGCGCCGCTTGGGGACAGACCACCGGGGAGCTGTTTTTT. Translated, it gives CASSAAWGQTTGELFF. J is TRBJ2-2 and V is TRBV9, with TRBD1 identical over 7 bases. Germline V lookup: CDR1 SGDLS, CDR2 YYNGEE. With V trimmed by 3 bases and J by 4 bases, 9 bases remained unmatched. This CDR3 contains 16 residues.

In its sample, this clone was seen many times. The chain has TRBV10-3 and TRBJ1-4; D remains unclear. The CDR3 loop spans 13 amino acids. The germline V gene encodes CDR1 ENHRY and CDR2 SYGVKD. Between the trimmed V and J ends, which lost 4 bases and 7 bases, there was a span of 10 bases. DNA for the CDR3: TGTGCCATCAGTGCTGGGGAAGGTGAAAAACTGTTTTTT. Translated, it gives CAISAGEGEKLFF.

This clone was observed a few times. The chain has TRBV2 and TRBJ2-1; D possibly corresponds to TRBD1 (5 bases). Per germline, CDR1 SNHLY and CDR2 FYNNEI. V gave up 6 bases and J gave up 6 bases, with 9 bases separating them. The CDR3 consists of 12 residues. The CDR3 bases are TGTGCCAGCAGCCTAGACAGCAATGAGCAGTTCTTC. Translated, it gives CASSLDSNEQFF.

The chain has TRBV9 and TRBJ2-1, with a possible D match to TRBD2 (5 bases). The CDR3 sequence is 15 residues long. The V gene's germline CDR1 is SGDLS and CDR2 YYNGEE. V was clipped by 0 bases and J by 5 bases, with 12 bases between them. The CDR3 coding sequence is TGTGCCAGCAGCGTAGGAAGCGGCCCAGACAATGAGCAGTTCTTC. Its translation: CASSVGSGPDNEQFF.

Comment on this clone: This probably arose from a read error, given a far larger clone one base away. The chain links TRBV29-1 to TRBJ1-1; D perhaps matches TRBD1 (5 bases). The germline V gene encodes CDR1 SQVTM and CDR2 ANQGSEA. Trimming took off 7 bases at V and 0 bases at J, with 15 bases between the two ends. This CDR3 region has 14 residues. Here the CDR3 DNA reads TGCAGCGCTGTTAATCCAGGGATGAACACTGAAGCTTTCTTT. Its protein product is CSAVNPGMNTEAFF.

This clone was seen at least ten times. The chain links TRBV15 to TRBJ2-1; 7 nucleotides agree with TRBD2. Germline lookup yields CDR1 LNHNV and CDR2 YYDKDF (reference sequence). The CDR3 is 20 residues long. The V and J ends lost 0 bases and 4 bases, in that order; junction bases with no gene match: 18. The CDR3 DNA reads TGTGCCACCAGCAGAGATCTCTTTATTGGCGGGACTACCCCATACAATGAGCAGTTCTTC. It is translated as CATSRDLFIGGTTPYNEQFF.

This chain uses TRBV18 with TRBJ1-5; D is perhaps TRBD1 (5 bases). Per germline, CDR1 KGHSH and CDR2 LQKENI. The CDR3 contains 17 residues. Trimming cost V 3 bases and J 7 bases, with 22 bases left between them. As DNA, the CDR3 is TGTGCCAGCTCACCGGACAACCAACTCATAGCAAGACAGCCCCAGCATTTT. Translating gives CASSPDNQLIARQPQHF.

This chain uses TRBV18 with TRBJ2-6; a possible D gene is TRBD2 (5 bases). This CDR3 spans 15 amino acids. Trimming stripped 3 bases from V and 3 bases from J, with 9 bases between. Germline V gene lookup returns CDR1 KGHSH and CDR2 LQKENI. The DNA of the CDR3 is TGTGCCAGCTCACCCGGAGGATATGGGGCCAACGTCCTGACTTTC. Its protein product is CASSPGGYGANVLTF.